One sample yielded the 20 T cell receptor beta chains listed below, sequenced in a study of shared clonotypes between healthy human individuals. The protocol was immunoSEQ multiplex PCR, while the TCRdb copy is restricted to in-frame clones and leaves out a portion. The sample has 2.3 million or so clones, more than 85% seen once. Input material: naive CD4+ T cells from PBMCs. Subset in this sample: CD45RA+ positively selected. Source of these receptors: a man aged 18 to 30 in good health. Some clones in this sample may be carry-over from other donors' samples.

The J gene is TRBJ2-5, the V gene TRBV5-1, with TRBD2 identical over 7 bases. CDR3 size: 12 residues. Germline V gene lookup returns CDR1 SGHRS and CDR2 YFSETQ. V lost 6 bases to trimming and J lost 5 bases; unmatched junction nucleotides: 4. The chain's CDR3 is CASTVSGETQYF. The CDR3 bases are TGCGCCAGCACAGTTAGCGGGGAGACCCAGTACTTC.

The chain joins TRBV14 to TRBJ1-4; possibly TRBD1 for D (5 bases). V was cut by 0 bases and J by 5 bases, with 13 bases left in between. The CDR3 consists of 16 residues. Per germline, CDR1 SGHDN and CDR2 FVKESK. CDR3 DNA sequence: TGTGCCAGCAGCCAAGATATGGGCAGGGTGAATGAAAAACTGTTTTTT. This codes for CASSQDMGRVNEKLFF. The full variable domain, in which reference TRBV14 and TRBJ1-4 provide the parts outside the CDR3, is EAGVTQFPSHSVIEKGQTVTLRCDPISGHDNLYWYRRVMGKEIKFLLHFVKESKQDESGMPNNRFLAERTGGTYSTLKVQPAELEDSGVYFCASSQDMGRVNEKLFFGSGTQLSVL.

As concerns this clone: Other nucleotide sequences from this sample produce the same CDR3. The chain couples TRBV5-1 to TRBJ1-4, with D possibly being TRBD1 (5 bases). Looked up from germline, CDR1 is SGHRS and CDR2 is YFSETQ. The CDR3 has 15 amino acids. V shed 0 bases and J shed 4 bases, with 10 bases lying between them. The CDR3 here is CASSLAGTGNEKLFF. In nucleotides, the CDR3 is TGCGCCAGCAGCTTGGCCGGGACTGGTAATGAAAAACTGTTTTTT.

The chain recombines TRBV27 with TRBJ2-7, with TRBD2 matching over 9 bases. The CDR3 contains 17 residues. Germline CDR1 is MNHEY and CDR2 is SMNVEV (reference sequence). The V gene end was trimmed by 3 bases and the J gene end by 4 bases; junction bases not matched to a gene: 13. CDR3: CASSFGREGPGWYEQYF. In DNA form, the CDR3 reads TGTGCCAGCAGTTTCGGGCGGGAGGGCCCGGGTTGGTACGAGCAGTACTTC.

This clone appeared a single time. This sequence joins TRBV19 and TRBJ1-4; no reliable D call. Deletions cut 8 bases from V and 8 bases from J, with 18 bases between. CDR1 LNHDA and CDR2 SQIVND come from the germline V gene (reference sequence). This CDR3 spans 14 amino acids. Here the CDR3 reads CASSSDFSGEKLFF. In DNA, the CDR3 is TGTGCCAGTTCTTCGGATTTTAGTGGCGAAAAACTGTTTTTT.

The chain is built from TRBV18 and TRBJ1-3; D not resolved. V lost 2 bases to trimming and J lost 0 bases, with 11 bases between them. The germline V gene has CDR1 KGHSH and CDR2 LQKENI. The length of the CDR3 is 16 residues. CDR3 sequence (DNA): TGTGCCAGCTCACCAGGGCTTCCGTCCTCTGGAAACACCATATATTTT. Encoded protein: CASSPGLPSSGNTIYF.

The CDR3 nucleotides read TGTGCCAGCAGTGAAGGCGGGAGGGTGAACACTGAAGCTTTCTTT. Protein: CASSEGGRVNTEAFF. V is TRBV25-1 and J is TRBJ1-1; D gene unclear. CDR1 is MGHDK, CDR2 SYGVNS, per germline. The CDR3 sequence is 15 residues long. Between the trimmed V and J ends, which lost 2 bases and 0 bases, there was a span of 10 bases.

The V and J genes are TRBV5-1 and TRBJ1-1; 9 bases fit TRBD1. The CDR3 is 14 amino acids. J gave up 5 bases and V 5 bases, and 7 bases lay outside the gene matches. The germline V gene encodes CDR1 SGHRS and CDR2 YFSETQ. In nucleotides, the CDR3 is TGCGCCAGCAGGACCGACAGGGGGTTAACTGAAGCTTTCTTT. It is translated as CASRTDRGLTEAFF.

This sequence joins TRBV28 and TRBJ1-5; the D gene is possibly TRBD1 (5 bases). The length of the CDR3 is 14 residues. The germline V and J ends were trimmed by 7 bases and 3 bases, with 13 bases remaining between them. Germline assignment: CDR1 MDHEN and CDR2 SYDVKM. CDR3 in amino acids: CASTTGGNNQPQHF. The CDR3 region has the DNA TGTGCCAGCACCACGGGGGGGAACAATCAGCCCCAGCATTTT.

The chain has TRBV6-6 and TRBJ2-5; TRBD1 is a possible D gene (6 bases). V lost 6 bases and J lost 2, with 13 bases in between. From germline, CDR1 is MNHNY and CDR2 SVGAGI (reference sequence). CDR3 length: 14 amino acids. The CDR3 loop reads CASSRTGLQETQYF. The CDR3 coding sequence is TGTGCCAGCAGCCGAACAGGGTTACAAGAGACCCAGTACTTC.

The genes are TRBV7-2 and TRBJ2-7, with 7 nucleotides matching TRBD1. The germline gives CDR1 SGHTA, CDR2 FQGNSA. This CDR3 has 15 amino acids. V was clipped by 2 bases and J by 2 bases; unmatched bases: 6. The CDR3 coding sequence is TGTGCCAGCAGCTTATGGTCGACAGGGCCCTACGAGCAGTACTTC. Protein: CASSLWSTGPYEQYF.

The CDR3 is CASSLPGLAGDGEQFF. The CDR3 DNA sequence: TGTGCCAGCAGTCTTCCGGGACTAGCGGGAGATGGTGAGCAGTTCTTC. V and J are TRBV28 and TRBJ2-1, with TRBD2 identical over 14 bases. The germline V gene has CDR1 MDHEN and CDR2 SYDVKM. This CDR3 is 16 amino acids long. Germline trimming cut 5 bases from V and 9 bases from J; bases unmatched to any gene: 9. The whole variable domain, remainder taken from reference TRBV28 and TRBJ2-1, is DVKVTQSSRYLVKRTGEKVFLECVQDMDHENMFWYRQDPGLGLRLIYFSYDVKMKEKGDIPEGYSVSREKKERFSLILESASTNQTSMYLCASSLPGLAGDGEQFFGPGTRLTVL.

This clone showed up just once. The CDR3 nucleotides are TGTGCCAGCAGTGTTGGGGTTCTCCCCGGGGAGCAGTACTTC. Translating it yields CASSVGVLPGEQYF. V gene TRBV9 combines with J gene TRBJ2-7; D not certain. V was pared by 5 bases and J by 7 bases, with 19 bases between. Germline CDR1 SGDLS, CDR2 YYNGEE. This CDR3 has 14 amino acids. The complete variable domain, with remaining parts taken from reference TRBV9 and TRBJ2-7, reads DSGVTQTPKHLITATGQRVTLRCSPRSGDLSVYWYQQSLDQGLQFLIQYYNGEERAKGNILERFSAQQFPDLHSELNLSSLELGDSALYFCASSVGVLPGEQYFGPGTRLTVT.

This clone has just one count. Additional DNA sequences in this sample encode the identical CDR3. CDR3 DNA sequence: TGCGCCAGCTCGGGACAGGGGGGGTCCTACGAGCAGTACTTC. Its protein is CASSGQGGSYEQYF. The rearrangement links TRBV5-1 to TRBJ2-7, with TRBD1 identical over 11 bases. Germline lookup yields CDR1 SGHRS and CDR2 YFSETQ. V lost 7 bases, J lost 1 base, and 4 bases stayed unmatched. CDR3 length equals 14 residues.

V gene TRBV5-1 combines with J gene TRBJ2-3; tentative D call: TRBD1 (7 bases). Per the germline V gene, CDR1 is SGHRS and CDR2 is YFSETQ. Trimming pared 4 bases from V and 2 bases from J, leaving 11 bases between. The CDR3 has 14 amino acids. The CDR3 nucleotides are TGCGCCAGCAGCCGCGGGACAGACACAGATACGCAGTATTTT. Translating it yields CASSRGTDTDTQYF. Full variable domain (remainder filled in from reference TRBV5-1 and TRBJ2-3): KAGVTQTPRYLIKTRGQQVTLSCSPISGHRSVSWYQQTPGQGLQFLFEYFSETQRNKGNFPGRFSGRQFSNSRSEMNVSTLELGDSALYLCASSRGTDTDTQYFGPGTRLTVL.

This chain joins TRBV4-3 and TRBJ2-7; maybe TRBD1 (5 bases). CDR1 and CDR2 (germline): LGHNA, YSLEER. The CDR3 contains 16 residues. The V and J ends lost 4 bases and 0 bases respectively, with 16 bases between them. The CDR3 DNA is TGCGCCAGCAGCCGAACGACAGCCTTAAACTCCTACGAGCAGTACTTC. This encodes CASSRTTALNSYEQYF.

V gene TRBV4-3 combines with J gene TRBJ1-1, with a tentative D call TRBD1 (6 bases). Trimming left V 0 bases short and J 0 bases short, with 8 bases between. Per the germline V gene, CDR1 is LGHNA and CDR2 is YSLEER. The CDR3 runs 15 residues. The chain's CDR3 is CASSQEQGLNTEAFF. In nucleotides, the CDR3 is TGCGCCAGCAGCCAAGAACAGGGATTGAACACTGAAGCTTTCTTT.

The rearrangement uses TRBV5-1 and TRBJ2-2; D is ambiguous. This CDR3 contains 16 residues. Germline CDR1 is SGHRS and CDR2 is YFSETQ. Trimming took 1 base from V and 0 from J, leaving 10 bases between them. As DNA, the CDR3 is TGCGCCAGCAGCTTGAGACCAGTGGCGAACACCGGGGAGCTGTTTTTT. Translating gives CASSLRPVANTGELFF.

This chain connects TRBV5-4 to TRBJ1-2; TRBD1 matches at 12 bases. Germline loops: CDR1 SGHNT, CDR2 YYREEE (reference sequence). The CDR3 totals 16 residues. V was pared by 0 bases and J by 8 bases, with 8 bases of the junction left unmatched. For the CDR3, the DNA is TGTGCCAGCAGCTTGGCCCCGGGACAGGGGGCGGTGGGCTACACCTTC. Its translation: CASSLAPGQGAVGYTF.

In DNA form, the CDR3 reads TGTGCCAGCAGCGTAGGCCAGGGTAGGGCCTACAATGAGCAGTTCTTC. Residues: CASSVGQGRAYNEQFF. This rearrangement joins TRBV9 to TRBJ2-1; weak D call: TRBD1 (5 bases). Germline-derived CDR1 and CDR2 are SGDLS and YYNGEE. Trimming shortened V by 0 bases and J by 2 bases, and 12 bases separated the two germline ends. The CDR3 has 16 residues.